Listed below are T cell receptor beta chains from one sample, sequenced in a study of graft-versus-host responses after intestinal transplantation. Some clones are missing from TCRdb's copy, which holds only in-frame ones; the method was immunoSEQ multiplex PCR. The table records approximately 9,500 clones, 80% to 95% of them present only once. The sequencing here drew on PBMCs, taken approximately 40 days after intestinal transplantation. These receptors were collected from a human patient who received an intestinal transplant, so some T cells may come from the graft donor. Both conserved end residues are part of each CDR3. D genes are given only for firm matches. The size of a clone is reported for some rows only, either as once, few or many, or as a class for expanded clones.

D: .
J: TRBJ1-6
V: TRBV5-1
size: .
CDR3: CASSAENSPLHF
DNA: TGCGCCAGCAGCGCAGAGAATTCACCCCTCCACTTT

D: .
J: TRBJ1-5
V: TRBV12-5
size: .
CDR3: CASGPPGGNQPQHF
DNA: TGTGCTAGTGGTCCACCGGGGGGCAATCAGCCCCAGCATTTT

D: .
J: TRBJ1-2
V: TRBV7-9
size: .
CDR3: CASSLKGPGGEVSAF
DNA: TGTGCCAGCAGCTTAAAAGGGCCCGGGGGCGAGGTTAGTGCCTTC

D: .
J: TRBJ2-3
V: TRBV6-4
size: .
CDR3: CASSDSTLTTDTQYF
DNA: TGTGCCAGCAGTGACTCGACACTTACCACAGATACGCAGTATTTT

D: .
J: TRBJ2-2
V: TRBV21-1
size: .
CDR3: CASSSTEGQGSGELFF
DNA: TGTGCCAGCAGCAGCACTGAGGGACAGGGGTCCGGGGAGCTGTTTTTT

D: .
J: TRBJ2-2
V: TRBV27
size: .
CDR3: CASSLRGGTGELFF
DNA: TGTGCCAGCAGTTTGCGGGGCGGTACCGGGGAGCTGTTTTTT

D: .
J: TRBJ1-5
V: TRBV6-1
size: once
CDR3: CASRRGGSQPQHF
DNA: TGTGCCAGCAGGCGTGGGGGCAGCCAGCCCCAGCATTTT

D: TRBD1
J: TRBJ2-3
V: TRBV5-1
size: once
CDR3: CASSSSDRGTDTQYF
DNA: TGCGCCAGCAGCTCATCAGACAGGGGCACAGATACGCAGTATTTT

D: .
J: TRBJ1-1
V: TRBV19
size: .
CDR3: CATARGSTNTEAFF
DNA: TGTGCCACCGCTCGAGGCTCAACGAACACTGAAGCTTTCTTT

D: .
J: TRBJ1-1
V: TRBV4-2
size: .
CDR3: CASSQTPGDLNTEAFF
DNA: TGTGCCAGCAGCCAAACCCCAGGGGATTTGAACACTGAAGCTTTCTTT

D: TRBD2
J: TRBJ2-7
V: TRBV13
size: few
CDR3: CASSYGLGVLYEQYF
DNA: TGTGCCAGCAGCTACGGACTAGGCGTTCTCTACGAGCAGTACTTC

D: TRBD1
J: TRBJ1-1
V: TRBV10-3
size: .
CDR3: CAISESGRGHRTEAFF
DNA: TGTGCCATCAGTGAGTCAGGGAGGGGGCATCGGACTGAAGCTTTCTTT

D: .
J: TRBJ2-5
V: TRBV5-4
size: .
CDR3: CASSLDGRQYQETQYF
DNA: TGTGCCAGCAGCTTGGATGGACGCCAGTACCAAGAGACCCAGTACTTC

D: .
J: TRBJ1-5
V: TRBV4-1
size: .
CDR3: CASSPRGQGDNQPQHF
DNA: TGCGCCAGCAGCCCCCGCGGGCAGGGCGATAATCAGCCCCAGCATTTT

D: TRBD2
J: TRBJ2-1
V: TRBV10-3
size: .
CDR3: CATRLAESYNEQFF
DNA: TGTGCCACCCGACTAGCAGAGTCCTACAATGAGCAGTTCTTC

D: .
J: TRBJ2-7
V: TRBV13
size: .
CDR3: CASSGGQSSSYEQYF
DNA: TGTGCCAGCAGCGGGGGGCAGAGTAGCTCCTACGAGCAGTACTTC

D: .
J: TRBJ2-6
V: TRBV7-9
size: once
CDR3: CASSLDRLGGPGANVLTF
DNA: TGTGCCAGCAGCTTAGACAGGTTGGGGGGGCCTGGGGCCAACGTCCTGACTTTC